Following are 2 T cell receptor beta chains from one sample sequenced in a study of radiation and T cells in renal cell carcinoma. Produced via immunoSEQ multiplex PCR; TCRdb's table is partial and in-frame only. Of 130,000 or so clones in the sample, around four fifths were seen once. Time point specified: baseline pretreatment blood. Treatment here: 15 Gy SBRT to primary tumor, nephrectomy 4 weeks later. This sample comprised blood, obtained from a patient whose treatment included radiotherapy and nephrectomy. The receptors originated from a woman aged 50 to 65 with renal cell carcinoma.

The CDR3 DNA reads TGTGCCACCAGCCCTAGGGGGGGCGGGGGTCAGCCCCAGCATTTT. This encodes CATSPRGGGGQPQHF. The rearrangement links TRBV15 to TRBJ1-5; possible D gene TRBD1, 6 bases. The CDR3 spans 15 residues. Trimming cost V 5 bases and J 6 bases, with 17 bases left between them. The germline gives CDR1 LNHNV, CDR2 YYDKDF (reference sequence). The full variable domain, its missing parts supplied by reference TRBV15 and TRBJ1-5, is DAMVIQNPRYQVTQFGKPVTLSCSQTLNHNVMYWYQQKSSQAPKLLFHYYDKDFNNEADTPDNFQSRRPNTSFCFLDIRSPGLGDTAMYLCATSPRGGGGQPQHFGDGTRLSIL.

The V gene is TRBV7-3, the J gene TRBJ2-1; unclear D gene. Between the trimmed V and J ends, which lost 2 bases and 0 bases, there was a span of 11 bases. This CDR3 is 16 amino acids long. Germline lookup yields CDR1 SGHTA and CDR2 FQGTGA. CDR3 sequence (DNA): TGTGCCAGCAGCTTATCGGGCGGAAACTCCTACAATGAGCAGTTCTTC. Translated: CASSLSGGNSYNEQFF.